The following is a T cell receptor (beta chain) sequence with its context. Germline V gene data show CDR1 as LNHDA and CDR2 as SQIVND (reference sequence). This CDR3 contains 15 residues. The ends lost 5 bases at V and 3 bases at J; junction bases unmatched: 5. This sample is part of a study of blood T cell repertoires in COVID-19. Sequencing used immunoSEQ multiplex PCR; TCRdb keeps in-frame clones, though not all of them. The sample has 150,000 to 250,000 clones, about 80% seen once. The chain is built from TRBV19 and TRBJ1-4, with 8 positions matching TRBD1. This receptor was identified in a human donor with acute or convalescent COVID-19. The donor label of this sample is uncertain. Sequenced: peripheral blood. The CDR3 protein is CASSSMTGANEKLFF. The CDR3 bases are TGTGCCAGTAGTTCGATGACAGGGGCTAATGAAAAACTGTTTTTT.